A few counts support the clone carrying this T cell receptor (beta chain). Antigen unknown. TCR cDNA was made by 5'RACE template switching, adding a universal primer site and UMIs. Each CDR3 protein is one row after TCRdb ran MiXCR on the 5' RACE reads. The sample lists 130,000 or so distinct CDR3 sequences; about 15% were seen once. Trimming left V 6 bases short and J 1 base short, with 15 bases between. CDR3 length equals 15 residues. Germline V CDR1 and CDR2: SEHNR, FQNEAQ (reference sequence). The sample is drawn from a study of T cells after yellow fever vaccination. Whole-study results and caveats: Within FACS-sorted repertoires, abundant clonotypes contaminating from the bulk population could be present. Post-booster repertoires again held most primary-vaccination clones (roughly 95% CD4, roughly 88% CD8).

The receptor comes from a young man who received the YFV17D yellow fever vaccine. The input for sequencing was CD8+ T cells sorted from PBMCs, taken 5 days after the yellow fever booster vaccination. The chain couples TRBV7-9 to TRBJ1-2, with TRBD1 as a possible D gene (6 bases). As DNA, the CDR3 is TGTGCCAGCAGAGACGACAGGCCTGATAACTATGGCTACACCTTC. As protein: CASRDDRPDNYGYTF.